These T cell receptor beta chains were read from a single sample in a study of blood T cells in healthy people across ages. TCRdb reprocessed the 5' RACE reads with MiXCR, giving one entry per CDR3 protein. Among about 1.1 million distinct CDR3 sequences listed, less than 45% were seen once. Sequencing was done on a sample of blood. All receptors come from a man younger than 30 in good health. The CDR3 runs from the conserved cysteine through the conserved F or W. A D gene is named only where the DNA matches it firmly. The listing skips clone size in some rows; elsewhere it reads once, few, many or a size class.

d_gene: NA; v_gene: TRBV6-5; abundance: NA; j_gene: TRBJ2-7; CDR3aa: CASSYGTAPSYEQYF; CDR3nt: TGTGCCAGCAGTTACGGTACAGCCCCATCCTACGAGCAGTACTTC
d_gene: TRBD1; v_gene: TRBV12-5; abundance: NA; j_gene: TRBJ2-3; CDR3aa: CASGFTLPSGGYADTQYF; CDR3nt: TGTGCTAGTGGTTTCACCTTACCCTCAGGGGGTTACGCGGATACGCAGTATTTT
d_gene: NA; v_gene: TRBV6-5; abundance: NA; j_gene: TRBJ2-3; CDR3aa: CASRQQVQSTDTQYF; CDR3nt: TGTGCCAGCAGACAACAGGTCCAGAGCACAGATACGCAGTATTTT
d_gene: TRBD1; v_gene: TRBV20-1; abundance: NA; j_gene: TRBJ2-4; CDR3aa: CSASRQGAYNEQYF; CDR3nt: TGCAGTGCTAGTCGACAGGGGGCCTACAATGAGCAGTACTTC
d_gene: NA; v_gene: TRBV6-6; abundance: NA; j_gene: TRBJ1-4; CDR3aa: CASSYSAEGGEKLFF; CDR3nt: TGTGCCAGCAGTTACTCAGCAGAGGGGGGGGAAAAACTGTTTTTT
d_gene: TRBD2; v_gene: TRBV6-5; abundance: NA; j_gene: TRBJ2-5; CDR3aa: CASISSGGTQETQYF; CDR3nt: TGTGCCAGCATTTCTAGCGGGGGGACCCAAGAGACCCAGTACTTC
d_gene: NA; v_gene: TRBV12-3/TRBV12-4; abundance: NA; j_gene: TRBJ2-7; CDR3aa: CASSLMGGLEGYF; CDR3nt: TGTGCCAGCAGTTTAATGGGGGGACTTGAAGGGTACTTC
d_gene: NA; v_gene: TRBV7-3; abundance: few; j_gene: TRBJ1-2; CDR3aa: CASSLIAGQGGYGYTF; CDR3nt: TGTGCCAGCAGCTTAATAGCTGGACAAGGGGGCTATGGCTACACCTTC
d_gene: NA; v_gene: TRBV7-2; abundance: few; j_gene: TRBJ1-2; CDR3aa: CASSFTGMPGYTF; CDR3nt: TGTGCCAGCAGCTTTACGGGGATGCCTGGCTACACCTTC
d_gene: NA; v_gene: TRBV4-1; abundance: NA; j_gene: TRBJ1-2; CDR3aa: CASSQVIWGRYYGYTF; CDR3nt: TGCGCCAGCAGCCAAGTCATATGGGGCCGATACTATGGCTACACCTTC
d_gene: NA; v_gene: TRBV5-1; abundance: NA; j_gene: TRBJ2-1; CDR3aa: CASIWGQNNEQFF; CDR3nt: TGCGCCAGCATCTGGGGGCAGAACAATGAGCAGTTCTTC
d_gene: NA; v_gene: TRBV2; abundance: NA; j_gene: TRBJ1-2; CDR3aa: CASSEGKETGGYTF; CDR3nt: TGTGCCAGCAGTGAGGGCAAAGAAACCGGTGGCTACACCTTC
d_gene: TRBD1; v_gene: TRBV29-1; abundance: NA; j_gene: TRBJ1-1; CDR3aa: CTSSRGTEAFF; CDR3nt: TGCACCTCGTCCAGGGGGACTGAAGCTTTCTTT
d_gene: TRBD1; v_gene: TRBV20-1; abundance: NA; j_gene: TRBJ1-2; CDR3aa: CSAKGASDGYTF; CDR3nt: TGCAGTGCTAAGGGGGCATCGGATGGCTACACCTTC
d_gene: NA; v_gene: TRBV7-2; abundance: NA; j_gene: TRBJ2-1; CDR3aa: CASSLAVRGIGEQFF; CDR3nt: TGTGCCAGCAGTTTAGCGGTCCGAGGGATCGGTGAGCAGTTCTTC
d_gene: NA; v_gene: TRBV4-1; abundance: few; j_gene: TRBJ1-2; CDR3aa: CASSQDFGGFSYGYTF; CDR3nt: TGCGCCAGCAGCCAAGATTTTGGGGGATTCTCCTATGGCTACACCTTC
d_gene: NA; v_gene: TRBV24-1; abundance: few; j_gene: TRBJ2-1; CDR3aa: CATQPQGGSVSYNEQFF; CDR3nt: TGTGCCACCCAACCCCAGGGGGGTTCGGTCTCCTACAATGAGCAGTTCTTC
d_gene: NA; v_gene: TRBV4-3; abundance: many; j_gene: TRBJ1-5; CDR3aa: CASSQGRGNQPQHF; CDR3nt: TGCGCCAGCAGCCAAGGGAGGGGAAATCAGCCCCAGCATTTT
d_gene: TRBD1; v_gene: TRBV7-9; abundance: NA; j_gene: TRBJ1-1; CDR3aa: CASSWGTGSQAFF; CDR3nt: TGTGCCAGCAGCTGGGGGACAGGGAGTCAGGCTTTCTTT
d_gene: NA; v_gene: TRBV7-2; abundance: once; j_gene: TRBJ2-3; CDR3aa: CASSVVGGPNTQYF; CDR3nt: TGTGCCAGCAGCGTAGTGGGCGGACCGAATACGCAGTATTTT